The 32 T cell receptor beta chains given below trace back to one sample, sequenced in a study of regulatory T cells in long-lasting Graves disease. To make TCR beta libraries, researchers used iRepertoire HTBI primers and Arm-PCR of CDR3 regions. Each CDR3 protein is one row after TCRdb ran MiXCR on the multiplex PCR reads. Among about 470,000 distinct CDR3 sequences, 15% were seen once, and the ten largest hold 16%. Time point noted: newly diagnosed GD, antithyroid drugs for less than 3 months. The TCR library was prepared using RNA isolated from PBMCs. The same specimen was also included in a second study, on T cells in Graves' hyperthyroidism and ophthalmopathy.

The sequenced sample was peripheral blood mononuclear cells (PBMCs), obtained at new diagnosis, from a patient treated with antithyroid drugs. The receptors originated from a woman younger than 45 with Graves disease.

There are many counts of this clonotype. Germline and junction disagree at one end, which may indicate a read error. The chain couples TRBV20-1 to TRBJ2-5; TRBD2 matches 7 bases. Germline CDR1 and CDR2: DFQATT and SNEGSKA (reference sequence). CDR3 size: 15 residues. CDR3: CSARGLGLRQETQYF. In DNA form, the CDR3 reads TGCAGTGCCAGAGGACTAGGTTTGAGGCAAGAGACCCAGTACTTC.

This clonotype has more than one count but fewer than ten. The gene calls are TRBV6-1 and TRBJ2-7, with D perhaps being TRBD1 or TRBD2 (6 bases each). CDR1 is MNHNS and CDR2 is SASEGT in the germline V gene. The CDR3 contains 13 residues. Trimming took 6 bases from V and 2 from J, leaving 11 bases between them. This chain's CDR3 is CASSKGGPYEQYF. The CDR3 DNA reads TGTGCCAGCAGCAAAGGGGGGCCCTACGAGCAGTACTTC.

This clonotype was seen many times. The gene calls are TRBV7-9 and TRBJ1-2, with D tentatively TRBD1 (5 bases). There are 13 residues in the CDR3. V gave up 4 bases and J gave up 4 bases, with 10 bases separating them. Germline CDR1 is SEHNR and CDR2 is FQNEAQ (reference sequence). CDR3 sequence reads: CASSSGHSYGYTF. CDR3 sequence (DNA): TGTGCCAGCAGCTCAGGACACTCCTATGGCTACACCTTC.

This clonotype came up many times. The junction differs from germline at one of its ends, possibly a read error. The rearrangement joins TRBV20-1 to TRBJ2-1; possible D gene TRBD2, 6 bases. Per germline, CDR1 DFQATT and CDR2 SNEGSKA (reference sequence). The CDR3 runs to 16 residues. The CDR3 loop is CSARDERAPTYNERFF. The CDR3 DNA follows: TGCAGTGCTAGAGACGAGCGGGCGCCTACCTACAATGAGCGGTTCTTC.

A word on this clonotype: In this CDR3 the conserved last residue, phenylalanine or tryptophan, is missing, so a read error is likely. V is TRBV11-2 and J is TRBJ2-3; 7 bases line up with TRBD2. Germline V gene sequence: CDR1 SGHAT, CDR2 FQNNGV. This CDR3 has 17 amino acids. With V trimmed by 3 bases and J by 4 bases, 13 bases remained unmatched. The CDR3 is CASSLGGGGRGADTQYL. In nucleotides, the CDR3 is TGTGCCAGCAGCTTGGGCGGCGGCGGGAGAGGGGCAGATACGCAGTATTTA.

This clonotype was counted many times. This rearrangement joins TRBV12-3 or TRBV12-4 to TRBJ2-1; 10 nucleotides line up with TRBD2. After removal of 6 bases from V and 5 bases from J, the junction contained 7 bases not matched to a gene. The CDR3 length is 15 residues. The CDR3 DNA reads as TGTGCCAGCAGCCCACTAGCGGGGTTAAACAATGAGCAGTTCTTC. Translated: CASSPLAGLNNEQFF.

This clonotype was seen at least ten times. The chain uses TRBV12-3 or TRBV12-4 and TRBJ2-7; 10 positions match TRBD2. The CDR3 has 15 amino acids. Trimming at V came to 5 bases and at J to 5 bases, leaving 9 bases not matched to a gene. In nucleotides, the CDR3 is TGTGCCAGCAGTCGAGCTAGCGGGAGATTCGACGAGCAGTACTTC. It encodes CASSRASGRFDEQYF.

There are many counts of this clonotype. V is TRBV12-3 or TRBV12-4 and J is TRBJ2-7; no firm D call. The V end lost 6 bases, the J end lost 3 bases, and 21 bases lay between the germline ends. The length of the CDR3 is 16 residues. CDR3 region: CASSIDLFGRIYEQYF. The DNA of the CDR3 is TGTGCCAGCAGCATCGATCTTTTTGGGCGGATCTACGAGCAGTACTTC.

The rearrangement links TRBV20-1 to TRBJ1-2; a possible D gene is TRBD1 (5 bases). This CDR3 has 17 residues. The germline V and J ends were trimmed by 7 bases and 0 bases, with 24 bases remaining between them. Germline loops: CDR1 DFQATT, CDR2 SNEGSKA (reference sequence). CDR3 nucleotide sequence: TGCAGTGTCCCTTGGGGGAAGGGCTTTTGGACTAACTATGGCTACACCTTC. This translates into CSVPWGKGFWTNYGYTF.

This clonotype has at least ten counts. CDR3 sequence reads: CASSASEAFF. CDR3 in DNA: TGTGCCAGCTCGGCTTCGGAAGCTTTCTTT. This chain connects TRBV28 to TRBJ1-1, with D unresolved. V was shortened by 8 bases and J by 8 bases, with 9 bases between the two germline ends. CDR3 size: 10 residues. Germline V lookup: CDR1 MDHEN, CDR2 SYDVKM.

This rearrangement joins TRBV4-1 to TRBJ2-2, with D possibly matching TRBD1 (6 bases). V lost 4 bases to trimming and J lost 1 base, with 13 bases between them. The CDR3 loop spans 16 amino acids. Per the germline V gene, CDR1 is MGHRA and CDR2 is YSYEKL. The CDR3 reads CASSLGGPMNTGELFF. In nucleotides, the CDR3 is TGCGCCAGCAGCCTAGGGGGACCGATGAACACCGGGGAGCTGTTTTTT.

About this clonotype itself: Given a much more abundant clone one base away, this may be a read error. The rearrangement uses TRBV24-1 and TRBJ2-7; D not resolved. The germline gives CDR1 KGHDR, CDR2 SFDVKD. Trimming left V 4 bases short and J 9 bases short, with 15 bases between. The CDR3 contains 13 residues. CDR3 sequence reads: CATSDGRVHGQYF. CDR3 nucleotide sequence: TGTGCCACCAGTGACGGACGCGTCCACGGGCAGTACTTC.

This clonotype was seen repeatedly, ten times or more. V and J are TRBV5-1 and TRBJ2-1; 13 bases map to TRBD2. Trimming at V came to 5 bases and at J to 9 bases, leaving 8 bases not matched to a gene. This CDR3 region has 15 residues. The germline gives CDR1 SGHRS, CDR2 YFSETQ. This CDR3 reads CASRPGLAGVTEQFF. As DNA, the CDR3 is TGCGCCAGCAGACCCGGACTAGCGGGAGTAACTGAGCAGTTCTTC.

This clonotype was observed many times. The chain joins TRBV12-3 or TRBV12-4 to TRBJ2-3; D possibly matches TRBD1 or TRBD2 (6 bases each). This CDR3 is built from 17 residues. Trimming removed 4 bases at V and 1 base at J, with 18 bases between. The CDR3: CASSSRGGRSRTDTQYF. Here the CDR3 DNA reads TGTGCCAGCAGTTCCAGAGGGGGGCGGAGTCGCACAGATACGCAGTATTTT.

This clonotype was counted at least ten times. V gene TRBV30 combines with J gene TRBJ1-2; a possible D gene is TRBD1 (5 bases). The CDR3 runs 11 residues. The V end lost 8 bases, the J end lost 4 bases, and 11 bases lay between the germline ends. Germline values: CDR1 GTSNPN, CDR2 SVGIG (reference sequence). DNA of the CDR3: TGTGCCCTCGACAGCTCCTATGGCTACACCTTC. Translation gives CALDSSYGYTF.

This clonotype was seen ten or more times. The chain combines TRBV25-1 with TRBJ2-3, with D unresolved. CDR3 size: 14 residues. Trimming removed 5 bases at V and 2 bases at J, with 11 bases between. Germline CDR1 is MGHDK and CDR2 is SYGVNS. CDR3 DNA sequence: TGTGCCAGCAGTCATCTAGGCCACACAGATACGCAGTATTTT. It is translated as CASSHLGHTDTQYF.

This sequence joins TRBV30 and TRBJ1-1; TRBD1 aligns across 11 bases. CDR1 is GTSNPN and CDR2 is SVGIG in the germline V gene (reference sequence). The CDR3 length is 13 residues. After removal of 4 bases from V and 6 bases from J, the junction contained 4 bases not matched to a gene. The CDR3 reads CAWTRDRGSEAFF. The CDR3 nucleotides are TGTGCCTGGACCCGGGACAGGGGGTCTGAAGCTTTCTTT.

Ten or more counts support this clonotype. The V and J genes are TRBV5-1 and TRBJ1-2; the D gene is possibly TRBD1 (6 bases). The CDR3 has 12 amino acids. Trimming stripped 0 bases from V and 7 bases from J, with 7 bases between. Per the germline V gene, CDR1 is SGHRS and CDR2 is YFSETQ. The DNA for the CDR3 is TGCGCCAGCAGCTTGGGACAGGTTGGCTACACCTTC. This translates into CASSLGQVGYTF.

The chain uses TRBV29-1 and TRBJ2-3, with 10 positions matching TRBD2. Germline V gene lookup returns CDR1 SQVTM and CDR2 ANQGSEA. The CDR3 is made up of 16 amino acids. The junction had 9 bases not matched to a gene; V was cut back by 0 bases and J by 6 bases. The CDR3 protein is CSVEDRLAGGVDTQYF. In nucleotides, the CDR3 is TGCAGCGTTGAAGATCGTTTAGCGGGAGGAGTGGATACGCAGTATTTT.

The rearrangement links TRBV7-9 to TRBJ2-1; D unclear. The CDR3 length is 12 residues. V lost 5 bases to trimming and J lost 10 bases, with 12 bases between them. Germline V lookup: CDR1 SEHNR, CDR2 FQNEAQ (reference sequence). Here the CDR3 reads CASSPVLAEQFF. The DNA of the CDR3 is TGTGCCAGCAGCCCCGTTCTCGCCGAGCAGTTCTTC.

This clonotype was recorded a few times. The J gene is TRBJ2-3, the V gene TRBV7-6, with D perhaps TRBD1 (7 bases). This CDR3 region has 17 residues. Trimming left V 4 bases short and J 0 bases short, with 17 bases between. Looked up from germline, CDR1 is SGHVS and CDR2 is FNYEAQ. This CDR3 reads CASSSTGGTASTDTQYF. The CDR3 bases are TGTGCCAGCAGCTCAACGGGCGGGACAGCCAGCACAGATACGCAGTATTTT.

In this sample, this clonotype turned up a few times. Its ends do not fully match the called genes, so a read error is possible. The chain couples TRBV2 to TRBJ2-1; 9 nucleotides match TRBD1. Germline assignment: CDR1 SNHLY and CDR2 FYNNEI. This CDR3 region has 15 residues. The CDR3 region is CASSEQGAAYNEQLF. The CDR3 region has the DNA TGTGCCAGCAGCGAACAGGGGGCTGCCTACAATGAGCAGCTCTTC.

This clonotype was counted ten times or more. V gene TRBV5-1 combines with J gene TRBJ2-7; 9 bases agree with TRBD2. Per the germline V gene, CDR1 is SGHRS and CDR2 is YFSETQ. This CDR3 is 15 amino acids long. J was trimmed by 6 bases and V by 1 base; bases with no gene match: 8. As DNA, the CDR3 is TGCGCCAGCAGCTTGCTGAATAGCGGGAGATCCGAGCAGTACTTC. Its translation: CASSLLNSGRSEQYF.

This clonotype was counted between two and nine times. This chain uses TRBV5-4 with TRBJ2-7, with a weak D call TRBD1 (6 bases). V shed 4 bases and J shed 0 bases, with 14 bases lying between them. Germline CDR1 reads SGHNT; CDR2 reads YYREEE (reference sequence). CDR3 size: 15 residues. CDR3 nucleotides: TGTGCCAGCAGCCCCCGGGACACGAGCTCCTACGAGCAGTACTTC. As protein: CASSPRDTSSYEQYF. Full variable domain (remainder filled in from reference TRBV5-4 and TRBJ2-7): ETGVTQSPTHLIKTRGQQVTLRCSSQSGHNTVSWYQQALGQGPQFIFQYYREEENGRGNFPPRFSGLQFPNYSSELNVNALELDDSALYLCASSPRDTSSYEQYFGPGTRLTVT.

This clonotype was detected ten times or more. The CDR3, as DNA: TGCAGTGCTAGAGGGGACAGGGGCATATATGAGCAGTTCTTC. Protein: CSARGDRGIYEQFF. The chain carries TRBV20-1 and TRBJ2-1, with 10 bases identical to TRBD1. The germline gives CDR1 DFQATT, CDR2 SNEGSKA (reference sequence). The ends lost 1 base at V and 8 bases at J; junction bases unmatched: 5. There are 14 residues in the CDR3.

The chain links TRBV6-5 to TRBJ2-3; D not certain. The germline CDR1 and CDR2 sequences are MNHEY and SVGAGI. The CDR3 consists of 15 residues. V was shortened by 0 bases and J by 0 bases, with 7 bases between the two germline ends. The CDR3 DNA reads TGTGCCAGCAGTTACTCGGGCAGAAGCACAGATACGCAGTATTTT. Protein sequence: CASSYSGRSTDTQYF.

This clonotype was detected ten times or more. V is TRBV7-2 and J is TRBJ1-4; D not certain. The ends were cut back, 4 bases at V and 0 bases at J, with 6 bases in the middle. The CDR3 has 14 amino acids. CDR1 and CDR2 from the germline V gene are SGHTA and FQGNSA. CDR3 bases: TGTGCCAGCAGCTCTTTCACAACTAATGAAAAACTGTTTTTT. Its translation: CASSSFTTNEKLFF.

The CDR3 region is CASSLVGGPSYEQYF. CDR3 in DNA: TGTGCCAGCAGCCTAGTGGGAGGACCCTCCTACGAGCAGTACTTC. The chain is built from TRBV7-8 and TRBJ2-7, with D perhaps matching TRBD2 (6 bases). This CDR3 region has 15 residues. With 5 bases removed from V and 0 bases from J, the gap between germline ends came to 14 bases. CDR1 SGHVS and CDR2 FQNEAQ come from the germline V gene.

In the case of this clonotype: A much larger clone differs from this one at a single base, so this may be a read error. The V gene is TRBV11-2, the J gene TRBJ2-3; TRBD2 matches at 9 bases. V lost 5 bases to trimming and J lost 2 bases; unmatched junction nucleotides: 8. The germline V gene has CDR1 SGHAT and CDR2 FQNNGV. The CDR3 runs to 16 residues. CDR3 nucleotide sequence: TGTGCCAGCAGCCTTTCCGGGACTAGCTTCACAGATACGCAGTATTTT. The encoded protein is CASSLSGTSFTDTQYF.

The chain has TRBV20-1 and TRBJ2-7, with 9 bases that match TRBD1. The length of the CDR3 is 16 residues. Losses at the gene ends were 3 bases for V and 3 bases for J; bases not matched to a gene: 12. In germline, CDR1 is DFQATT, CDR2 SNEGSKA (reference sequence). The CDR3 loop is CSARKTGGDLLYEQYF. The CDR3 DNA follows: TGCAGTGCTAGGAAGACAGGGGGTGATCTGCTCTACGAGCAGTACTTC.

The chain uses TRBV10-3 and TRBJ2-3; 10 bases are a match to TRBD2. Germline CDR1 reads ENHRY; CDR2 reads SYGVKD. The CDR3 is 15 residues long. The trim removed 6 bases at V and 6 bases at J, leaving 9 bases unmatched. CDR3 protein: CAIRDLAGASDTQYF. The CDR3 nucleotides read TGTGCCATCAGGGACCTAGCGGGAGCCAGTGATACGCAGTATTTT.

The chain employs TRBV19 and TRBJ2-1; unclear D gene. The germline V gene encodes CDR1 LNHDA and CDR2 SQIVND (reference sequence). The CDR3 extends over 12 amino acids. V was clipped by 1 base and J by 12 bases, with 10 bases between them. The CDR3 region has the DNA TGTGCCAGTAGTATAGGAGGTCGTCTGCAGTTCTTC. The encoded protein is CASSIGGRLQFF.